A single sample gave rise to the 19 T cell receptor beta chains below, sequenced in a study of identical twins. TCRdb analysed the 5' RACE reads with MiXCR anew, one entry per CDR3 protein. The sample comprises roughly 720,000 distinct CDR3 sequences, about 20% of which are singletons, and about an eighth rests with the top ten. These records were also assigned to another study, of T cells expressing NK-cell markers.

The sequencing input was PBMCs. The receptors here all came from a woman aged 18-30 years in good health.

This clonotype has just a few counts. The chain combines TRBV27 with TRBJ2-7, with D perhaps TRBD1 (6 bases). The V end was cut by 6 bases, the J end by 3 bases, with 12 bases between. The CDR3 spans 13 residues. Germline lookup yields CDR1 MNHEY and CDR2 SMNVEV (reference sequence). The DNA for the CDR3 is TGTGCCAGCAGGGGGTTAGGGGGCTACGAGCAGTACTTC. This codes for CASRGLGGYEQYF.

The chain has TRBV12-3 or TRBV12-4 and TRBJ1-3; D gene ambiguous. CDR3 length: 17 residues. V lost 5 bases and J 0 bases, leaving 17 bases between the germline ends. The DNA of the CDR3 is TGTGCCAGCAGTCAGGACGGAAGGAGTAGCTCTGGAAACACCATATATTTT. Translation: CASSQDGRSSSGNTIYF.

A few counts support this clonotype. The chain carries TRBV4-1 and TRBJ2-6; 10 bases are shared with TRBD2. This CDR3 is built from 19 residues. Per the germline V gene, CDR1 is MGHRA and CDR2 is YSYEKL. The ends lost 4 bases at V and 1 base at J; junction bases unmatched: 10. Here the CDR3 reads CASSLLGASGRSGANVLTF. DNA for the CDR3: TGCGCCAGCAGCCTCCTGGGAGCTAGCGGGAGATCTGGGGCCAACGTCCTGACTTTC.

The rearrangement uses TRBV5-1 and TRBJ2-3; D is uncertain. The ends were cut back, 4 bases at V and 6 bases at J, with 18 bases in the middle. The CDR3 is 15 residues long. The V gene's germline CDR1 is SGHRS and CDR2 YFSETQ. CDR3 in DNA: TGCGCCAGCAGCCGTACGGGCCAAGGGTCCGATACGCAGTATTTT. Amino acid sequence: CASSRTGQGSDTQYF.

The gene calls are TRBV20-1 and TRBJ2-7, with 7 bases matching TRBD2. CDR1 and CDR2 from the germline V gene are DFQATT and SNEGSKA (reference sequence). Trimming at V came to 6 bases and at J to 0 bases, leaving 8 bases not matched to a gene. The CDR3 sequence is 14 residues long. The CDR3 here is CSAGTSVLSYEQYF. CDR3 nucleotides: TGCAGTGCAGGTACTAGCGTTCTCTCCTACGAGCAGTACTTC.

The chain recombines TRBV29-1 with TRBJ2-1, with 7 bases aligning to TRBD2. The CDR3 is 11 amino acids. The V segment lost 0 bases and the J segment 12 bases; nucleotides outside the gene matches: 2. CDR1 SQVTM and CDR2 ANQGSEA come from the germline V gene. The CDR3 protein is CSVEEGGGQFF. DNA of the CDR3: TGCAGCGTTGAAGAGGGCGGGGGGCAGTTCTTC.

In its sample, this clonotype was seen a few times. The chain's CDR3 is CASRRANIQYF. The CDR3 DNA sequence: TGTGCCAGCAGGCGTGCAAACATTCAGTACTTC. The chain couples TRBV12-3 or TRBV12-4 to TRBJ2-4; no reliable D call. CDR3 length: 11 residues. V lost 6 bases to trimming and J lost 6 bases, with 6 bases between them.

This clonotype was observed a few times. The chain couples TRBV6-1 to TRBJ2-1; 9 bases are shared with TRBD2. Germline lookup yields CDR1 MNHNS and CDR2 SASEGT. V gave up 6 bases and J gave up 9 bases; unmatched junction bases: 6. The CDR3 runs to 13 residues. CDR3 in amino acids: CASRREGPGEQFF. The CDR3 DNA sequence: TGTGCCAGCAGGCGGGAGGGCCCGGGTGAGCAGTTCTTC.

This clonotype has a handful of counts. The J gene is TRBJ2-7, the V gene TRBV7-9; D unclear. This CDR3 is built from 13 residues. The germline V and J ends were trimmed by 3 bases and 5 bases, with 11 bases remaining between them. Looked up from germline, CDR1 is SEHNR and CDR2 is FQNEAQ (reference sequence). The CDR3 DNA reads TGTGCCAGCAGCTTCGACGTCGGACACGAGCAGTACTTC. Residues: CASSFDVGHEQYF.

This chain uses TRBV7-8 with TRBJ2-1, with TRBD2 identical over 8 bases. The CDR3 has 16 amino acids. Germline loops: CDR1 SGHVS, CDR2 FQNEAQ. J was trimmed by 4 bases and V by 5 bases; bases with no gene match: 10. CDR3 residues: CASSVLSGGPYNEQFF. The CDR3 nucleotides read TGTGCCAGCAGCGTCCTAAGCGGGGGACCGTACAATGAGCAGTTCTTC.

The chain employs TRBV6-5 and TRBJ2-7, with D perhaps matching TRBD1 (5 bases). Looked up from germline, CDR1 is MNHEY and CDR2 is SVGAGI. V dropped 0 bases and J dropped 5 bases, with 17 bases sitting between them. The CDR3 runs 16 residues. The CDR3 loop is CASSYSNWVQVNEQYF. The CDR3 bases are TGTGCCAGCAGTTACTCGAATTGGGTACAGGTGAACGAGCAGTACTTC.

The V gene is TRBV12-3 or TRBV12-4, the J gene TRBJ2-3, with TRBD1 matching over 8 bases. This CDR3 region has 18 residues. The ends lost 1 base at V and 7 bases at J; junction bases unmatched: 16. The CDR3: CASSLGGQGWTKAHTQYF. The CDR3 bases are TGTGCCAGCAGTTTAGGAGGACAGGGTTGGACAAAGGCCCATACGCAGTATTTT.

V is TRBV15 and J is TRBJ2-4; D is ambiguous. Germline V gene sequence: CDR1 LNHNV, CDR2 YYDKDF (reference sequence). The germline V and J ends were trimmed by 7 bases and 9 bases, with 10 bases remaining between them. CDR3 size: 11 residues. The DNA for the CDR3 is TGTGCCACCAAAAAGGACGGCATTCAGTACTTC. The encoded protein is CATKKDGIQYF.

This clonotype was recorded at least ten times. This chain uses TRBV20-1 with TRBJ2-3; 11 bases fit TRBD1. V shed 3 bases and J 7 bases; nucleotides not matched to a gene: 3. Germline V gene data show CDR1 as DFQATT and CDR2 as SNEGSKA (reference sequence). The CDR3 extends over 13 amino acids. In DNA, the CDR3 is TGCAGTGCTAGCGGACAGGGGGCTCATACGCAGTATTTT. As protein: CSASGQGAHTQYF.

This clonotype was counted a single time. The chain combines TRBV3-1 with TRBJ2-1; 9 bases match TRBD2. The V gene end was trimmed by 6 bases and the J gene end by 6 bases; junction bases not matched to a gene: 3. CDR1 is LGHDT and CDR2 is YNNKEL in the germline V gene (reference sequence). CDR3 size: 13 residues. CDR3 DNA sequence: TGTGCCAGCAGACTAGCGGGCCTCAATGAGCAGTTCTTC. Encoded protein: CASRLAGLNEQFF.

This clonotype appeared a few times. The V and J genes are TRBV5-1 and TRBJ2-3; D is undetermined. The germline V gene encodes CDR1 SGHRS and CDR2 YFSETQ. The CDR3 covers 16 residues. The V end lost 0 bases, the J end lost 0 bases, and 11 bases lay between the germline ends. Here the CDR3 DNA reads TGCGCCAGCAGCTTGGGGGCCGCCCCTAGCACAGATACGCAGTATTTT. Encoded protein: CASSLGAAPSTDTQYF.

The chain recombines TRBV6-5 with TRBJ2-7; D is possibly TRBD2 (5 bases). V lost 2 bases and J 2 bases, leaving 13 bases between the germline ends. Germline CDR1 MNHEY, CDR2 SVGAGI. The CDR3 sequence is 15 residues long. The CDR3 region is CASSYQSGQTYEQYF. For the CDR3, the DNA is TGTGCCAGCAGTTACCAGAGCGGCCAAACCTACGAGCAGTACTTC.

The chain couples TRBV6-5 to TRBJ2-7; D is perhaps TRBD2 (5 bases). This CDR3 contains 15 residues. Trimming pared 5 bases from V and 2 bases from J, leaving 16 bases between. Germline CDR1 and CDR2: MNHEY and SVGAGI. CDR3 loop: CASSIDHRGTYEQYF. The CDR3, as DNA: TGTGCCAGCAGTATCGACCATCGAGGGACCTACGAGCAGTACTTC.

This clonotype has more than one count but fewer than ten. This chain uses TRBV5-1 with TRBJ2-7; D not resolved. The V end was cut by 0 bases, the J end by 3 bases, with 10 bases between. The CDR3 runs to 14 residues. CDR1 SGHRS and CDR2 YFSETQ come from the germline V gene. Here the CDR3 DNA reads TGCGCCAGCAGCTTGGACGGCATATTCTACGAGCAGTACTTC. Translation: CASSLDGIFYEQYF.